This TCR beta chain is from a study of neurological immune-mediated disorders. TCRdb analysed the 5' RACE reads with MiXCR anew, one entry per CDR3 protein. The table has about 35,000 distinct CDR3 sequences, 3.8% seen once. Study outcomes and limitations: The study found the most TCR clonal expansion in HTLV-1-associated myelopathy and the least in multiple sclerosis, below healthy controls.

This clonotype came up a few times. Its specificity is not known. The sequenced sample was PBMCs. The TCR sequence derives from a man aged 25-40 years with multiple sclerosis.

DNA for the CDR3: TGCGCCAGAAGCGGAAGATCGACAGGGACGAGGAATGAAAAACTGTTTTTT. This sequence encodes CARSGRSTGTRNEKLFF. The chain links TRBV5-1 to TRBJ1-4; 7 positions agree with TRBD1. V lost 8 bases, J lost 5 bases, and 18 bases stayed unmatched. The CDR3 length is 17 residues. The germline CDR1 and CDR2 sequences are SGHRS and YFSETQ.